The rows below give T cell receptor beta chains drawn from one sample of a study of blood T cell repertoires in COVID-19. Clones were sequenced by immunoSEQ multiplex PCR, and TCRdb holds only the in-frame ones, with some missing. This table holds approximately 270,000 clones, approximately 86% found once. The sequenced sample was peripheral blood. The receptors here all came from a man aged 35-49 years with active or convalescent COVID-19. Each CDR3 is given with its conserved first and last residue. D genes are given only for firm matches. Not all rows give a size; the values are once, few, many and, for expanded clones, a class.

CDR3 DNA | CDR3 protein | V gene | D gene | J gene | clone size
TGCGCCAGCAGCCAAGGGACAGGGCCAGATACGCAGTATTTT | CASSQGTGPDTQYF | TRBV4-1 | TRBD1 | TRBJ2-3 | .
TGTGCCAGCAGCCGGGCGGGAAAGGAGAGCTACACCTTC | CASSRAGKESYTF | TRBV3-1/TRBV3-2 | . | TRBJ1-2 | .
TGTGCCAGCAGTTACTCGACAGGGGGATTAGGTTCACCCCTCCACTTT | CASSYSTGGLGSPLHF | TRBV6-5 | TRBD1 | TRBJ1-6 | .
TGTGCCAGCAGTTCCGGGACATCTGCCTATGGCTACACCTTC | CASSSGTSAYGYTF | TRBV28 | . | TRBJ1-2 | few
TGTGCCAGCAGTCCGACAGGGCCCCCCACTGAAGCTTTCTTT | CASSPTGPPTEAFF | TRBV28 | TRBD1 | TRBJ1-1 | .
TGTGCCAGCAGCTTGGGGCAGGGGGCCTACAATGAGCAGTTCTTC | CASSLGQGAYNEQFF | TRBV5-5 | TRBD1 | TRBJ2-1 | .
TGTGCCAGCAGCAGGGACAGGGGCCCCTACAATGAGCAGTTCTTC | CASSRDRGPYNEQFF | TRBV27 | TRBD1 | TRBJ2-1 | .
TGTGCCAGCAGTGAATTTGGACAGTCGGCTAACTATGGCTACACCTTC | CASSEFGQSANYGYTF | TRBV2 | . | TRBJ1-2 | once
TGCGCCAGCAGCTTGAGGACAGACCCTATCGAGCAGTACTTC | CASSLRTDPIEQYF | TRBV5-1 | . | TRBJ2-7 | .
TGTGCCACCGGAACATCTAGGGGGATTCAGCCCCAGCATTTT | CATGTSRGIQPQHF | TRBV24-1 | . | TRBJ1-5 | .
TGTGCCAGCAGCTTAAATCCAGGGATCCAGCCCCAGCATTTT | CASSLNPGIQPQHF | TRBV7-3 | . | TRBJ1-5 | once
TGCGCCAGCAGCTCGACAGGGGGCGGTGGGAACACTGAAGCTTTCTTT | CASSSTGGGGNTEAFF | TRBV5-1 | TRBD1 | TRBJ1-1 | .
TGTGCCAGCAGAGAGTGGGGGGGAAACACCGGGGAGCTGTTTTTT | CASREWGGNTGELFF | TRBV11-2 | TRBD2 | TRBJ2-2 | .
TGTGCCTGGACCCGACAGGGGGCTGATACGCAGTATTTT | CAWTRQGADTQYF | TRBV30 | TRBD1 | TRBJ2-3 | .
TGTGCCAGCTCACCGGGACAGAACACCGGGGAGCTGTTTTTT | CASSPGQNTGELFF | TRBV18 | . | TRBJ2-2 | once
TGTGCCAGCAGCAAAGATCTAGCGCCGACCGAGCAGTACTTC | CASSKDLAPTEQYF | TRBV21-1 | . | TRBJ2-7 | once
TGTGCCTGGAGTTCAGGTGACTATGGGTCCCAGCATTTT | CAWSSGDYGSQHF | TRBV30 | . | TRBJ1-5 | .
TGTGCCAGCAGCTTACCCAGTATATCCTACGAGCAGTACTTC | CASSLPSISYEQYF | TRBV5-6 | . | TRBJ2-7 | .
TGTGCCAGCAGCGCAGGACTAGCGGGCACAGATACGCAGTATTTT | CASSAGLAGTDTQYF | TRBV7-3 | TRBD2 | TRBJ2-3 | .
TGTGCCTGGAGTGGGGGACAGTGGCCCATGGACGAGCAGTACTTC | CAWSGGQWPMDEQYF | TRBV30 | TRBD1 | TRBJ2-7 | .
TGTGCCAGCAGCCAAGTTTCCGGAGGGAGTAAGGAGTACTTC | CASSQVSGGSKEYF | TRBV3-1/TRBV3-2 | . | TRBJ2-7 | .
TGTGCCAGCAGCCAAACTAGCGGGGGGGAGCTGTTTTTT | CASSQTSGGELFF | TRBV3-1/TRBV3-2 | TRBD2 | TRBJ2-2 | .
TGTGCCAGCAGATCTCGACAGGGGCTCGATCAGCCCCAGCATTTT | CASRSRQGLDQPQHF | TRBV28 | TRBD1 | TRBJ1-5 | once
TGTGCCAGCAGCCGGTTAGGGGAAGGACAGGGGAACACCGGGGAGCTGTTTTTT | CASSRLGEGQGNTGELFF | TRBV3-1/TRBV3-2 | TRBD1 | TRBJ2-2 | .
TGTGCCAGTACCCCTACCGGAGATACGCAGTATTTT | CASTPTGDTQYF | TRBV19 | . | TRBJ2-3 | .
TGTGCCAGCAGCTTGGCTTCAGGCGCCGGGCAGTACTTC | CASSLASGAGQYF | TRBV5-4 | . | TRBJ2-7 | .
TGTGCCAGCAGTTTATGGGCGGGAAACACCATATATTTT | CASSLWAGNTIYF | TRBV27 | . | TRBJ1-3 | .
TGTGCCAGCAGGGGGGCGGGAAACACCATATATTTT | CASRGAGNTIYF | TRBV9 | . | TRBJ1-3 | .
TGTGCCATCAGGGGGCAGAGAGAAAACATTCAGTACTTC | CAIRGQRENIQYF | TRBV12-3/TRBV12-4 | TRBD1 | TRBJ2-4 | .
TGTGCCAGCCGACCGAAGCGGGATCCTTGGGAGCAGTACTTC | CASRPKRDPWEQYF | TRBV27 | TRBD2 | TRBJ2-7 | .
TGTGCCAGCAATTGGGGACAAGACCATCAGCCCCAGCATTTT | CASNWGQDHQPQHF | TRBV6-5 | . | TRBJ1-5 | .
TGTGCCAGCAGAAGGACACCAGCCGGTTACGAGCAGTACTTC | CASRRTPAGYEQYF | TRBV28 | . | TRBJ2-7 | .
TGTGCCAGCAGCCAAGGCCCTACAGGGGATGAGCAGTTCTTC | CASSQGPTGDEQFF | TRBV3-1/TRBV3-2 | TRBD1 | TRBJ2-1 | .
TGTGCCAGCAGCCCCGGGACAGTCAATATTTCACCCCTCCACTTT | CASSPGTVNISPLHF | TRBV7-9 | TRBD1 | TRBJ1-6 | few
TGTGCCACCAGGAGGGCCGCGGGGTCCTACGAGCAGTACTTC | CATRRAAGSYEQYF | TRBV15 | . | TRBJ2-7 | .
TGTGCCAGCAGTTTAGGGGACAGGGTATCGGTTGATGGCTACACCTTC | CASSLGDRVSVDGYTF | TRBV28 | TRBD1 | TRBJ1-2 | .